The rows below give T cell receptor beta chains drawn from one sample of a study of cytomegalovirus exposure and HLA in healthy donors. Sequenced by immunoSEQ multiplex PCR; TCRdb stores in-frame clones only, minus some. Seen here are some 170,000 clones, approximately 84% observed once, and the top ten hold around 9.6%. Source material: PBMCs. The receptors come from a man in his thirties or forties in good health and CMV-seropositive. Both conserved end residues are part of each CDR3. The order of the fields is clone size, CDR3 length, D gene, J gene, V gene, CDR3 protein, CDR3 DNA. The D gene is left open where the match is weak. Only part of the rows carry a size: once, few, many, or a class if the clone is expanded.

>NA|13|NA|TRBJ2-2|TRBV27
CASSTGDGGELFF
TGTGCCAGCAGCACTGGAGATGGCGGGGAGCTGTTTTTT
>NA|13|NA|TRBJ1-5|TRBV30
CAWSFQPGQPQHF
TGTGCCTGGAGTTTCCAACCCGGGCAGCCCCAGCATTTT
>NA|14|NA|TRBJ2-7|TRBV10-2
CASAKPGQTYEQYF
TGCGCCAGCGCTAAACCGGGACAAACCTACGAGCAGTACTTC
>NA|17|NA|TRBJ1-4|TRBV18
CASSPPEGTTGNEKLFF
TGTGCCAGCTCACCACCGGAGGGTACAACTGGTAATGAAAAACTGTTTTTT
>NA|15|NA|TRBJ1-3|TRBV18
CASSPQDTSGNTIYF
TGTGCCAGCTCACCGCAGGACACCTCTGGAAACACCATATATTTT
>NA|16|NA|TRBJ2-3|TRBV5-1
CASSLEGQVQPDTQYF
TGCGCCAGCAGCTTGGAGGGGCAGGTCCAACCAGATACGCAGTATTTT
>NA|14|TRBD2|TRBJ2-5|TRBV28
CASSPRERQETQYF
TGTGCCAGCAGTCCGCGGGAGCGTCAAGAGACCCAGTACTTC
>NA|14|NA|TRBJ1-1|TRBV7-3
CASSSYPGAAEAFF
TGTGCCAGCAGCTCCTATCCAGGGGCTGCTGAAGCTTTCTTT
>few|17|TRBD2|TRBJ2-1|TRBV6-4
CASSEGFLTSGRNEQFF
TGTGCCAGCAGTGAAGGGTTTCTGACTAGCGGGAGGAATGAGCAGTTCTTC
>NA|14|TRBD1|TRBJ1-2|TRBV28
CASSNARQGNGYTF
TGTGCCAGCAGCAATGCCCGACAGGGGAATGGCTACACCTTC
>NA|15|NA|TRBJ2-3|TRBV5-7
CASSLGAGSTDTQYF
TGTGCCAGCAGCTTGGGGGCGGGGAGCACAGATACGCAGTATTTT
>NA|16|TRBD2|TRBJ2-1|TRBV14
CASSQARTSGYNEQFF
TGTGCCAGCAGCCAAGCGAGGACTAGCGGTTACAATGAGCAGTTCTTC
>few|11|NA|TRBJ2-5|TRBV2
CASERGETQYF
TGTGCCAGTGAACGGGGGGAGACCCAGTACTTC
>NA|15|TRBD1|TRBJ2-7|TRBV11-1
CASSSTGTAYYEQYF
TGTGCCAGCAGCTCCACCGGGACAGCCTACTACGAGCAGTACTTC
>NA|15|TRBD2|TRBJ2-7|TRBV5-4
CASSPGLAGVYEQYF
TGTGCCAGCAGCCCCGGACTAGCGGGAGTTTACGAGCAGTACTTC
>NA|15|TRBD2|TRBJ2-3|TRBV7-9
CASSYGASGRDTQYF
TGTGCCAGCAGCTATGGGGCTAGCGGGAGAGATACGCAGTATTTT
>NA|16|TRBD2|TRBJ2-1|TRBV4-3
CASSPWTSGDYNEQFF
TGCGCCAGCAGCCCCTGGACTAGCGGGGACTACAATGAGCAGTTCTTC
>NA|13|NA|TRBJ2-5|TRBV5-6
CASSLGRVETQYF
TGTGCCAGCAGCTTGGGCAGGGTCGAGACCCAGTACTTC
>NA|16|NA|TRBJ1-5|TRBV19
CASSISSRGGNQPQHF
TGTGCCAGTAGTATATCCTCCAGGGGTGGCAATCAGCCCCAGCATTTT
>NA|15|NA|TRBJ1-2|TRBV28
CASSSLRGAPYGYTF
TGTGCCAGCAGTTCCCTCCGGGGGGCCCCCTATGGCTACACCTTC
>NA|18|TRBD1|TRBJ2-7|TRBV27
CASSSGTGIRRGSYEQYF
TGTGCCAGCAGTTCCGGGACAGGGATTCGTCGTGGGTCCTACGAGCAGTACTTC
>NA|12|NA|TRBJ2-3|TRBV6-6
CATIGFTDTQYF
TGTGCCACCATCGGGTTCACAGATACGCAGTATTTT
>NA|13|NA|TRBJ2-7|TRBV6-5
CASSYRRTYEQYF
TGTGCCAGCAGTTACCGGAGGACCTACGAGCAGTACTTC